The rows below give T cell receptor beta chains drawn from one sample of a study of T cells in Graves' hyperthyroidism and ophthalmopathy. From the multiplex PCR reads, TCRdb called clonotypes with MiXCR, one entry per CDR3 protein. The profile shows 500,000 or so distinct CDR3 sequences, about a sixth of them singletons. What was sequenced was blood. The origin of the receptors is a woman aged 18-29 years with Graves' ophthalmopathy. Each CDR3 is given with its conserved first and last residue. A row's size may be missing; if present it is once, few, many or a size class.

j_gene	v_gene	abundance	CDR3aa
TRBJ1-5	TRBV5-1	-	CASSLGGQGLNQPQHF
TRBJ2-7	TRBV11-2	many	CASSSTTGDSYEQYF
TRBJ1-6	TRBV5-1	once	CASSVDRGSYSPLHF
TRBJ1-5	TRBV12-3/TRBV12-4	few	CASSLQAYSNQPQHF
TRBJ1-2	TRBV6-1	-	CASSDRKDYGYTF
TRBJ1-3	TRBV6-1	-	CATAPGRYSGNTIYF
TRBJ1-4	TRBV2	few	CATEAMGGKLFF
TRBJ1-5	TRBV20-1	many	CSALVTGNNQPQHF
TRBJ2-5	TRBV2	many	CASSVIQGPETQYF
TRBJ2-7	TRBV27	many	CASSDGLSYEQYF
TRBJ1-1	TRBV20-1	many	CSASLRGLGAFF
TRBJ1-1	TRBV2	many	CASGPGANTEAFF
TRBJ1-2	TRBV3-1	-	CASSRSQGSGYTF
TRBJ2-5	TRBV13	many	CASSTGQGQETQYF
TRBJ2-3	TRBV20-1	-	CSASSYTDTQYF
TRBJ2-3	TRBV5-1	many	CASSLENSGSADTQYF
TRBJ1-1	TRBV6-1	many	CASSGSDRAIAEAFF
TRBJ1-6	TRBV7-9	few	CASSPRYSDSYNSPLHF
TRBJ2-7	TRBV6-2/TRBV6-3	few	CASRSPGGARDYEQYF
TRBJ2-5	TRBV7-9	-	CASSLFLGQETQYF
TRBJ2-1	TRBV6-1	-	CASSRGAGGRVNEQFF
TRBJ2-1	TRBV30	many	CAWSKTGRMGLAYNEQFF
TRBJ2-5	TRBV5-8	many	CASSLAQRETQYF
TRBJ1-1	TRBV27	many	CASSVQGAGMNTEAFF
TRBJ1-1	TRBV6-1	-	CASSGTGGPAGTEAFF
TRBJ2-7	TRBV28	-	CASSELRGTGGEQYF
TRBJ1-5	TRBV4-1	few	CASRRELNSNQPQHF
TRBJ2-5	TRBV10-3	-	CAISESGQAGTQYF
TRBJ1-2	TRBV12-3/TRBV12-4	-	CASSYVVNYGYTF
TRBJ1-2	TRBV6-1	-	CASSPQGLHGYTF
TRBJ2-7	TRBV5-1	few	CASSLVLGETYEQYF
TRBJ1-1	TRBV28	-	CASSAAYRNTEAFF
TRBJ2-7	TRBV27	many	CASSPLQGTYEQYF
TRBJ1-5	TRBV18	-	CASSPDNVGAQPQHF
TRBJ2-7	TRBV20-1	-	CSTTRPQGLNEQYF
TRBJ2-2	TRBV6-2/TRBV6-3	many	CASSYLAQAGELFF
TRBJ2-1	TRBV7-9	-	CASSLAGGTISYNEQFF
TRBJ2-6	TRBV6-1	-	CASSEAGRELSGANVLTF
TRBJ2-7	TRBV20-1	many	CSAARGGLTYEQYF
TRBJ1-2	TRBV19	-	CATGQGGPISYGYTF
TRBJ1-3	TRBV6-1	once	CAIMEGPYSGNTIYF
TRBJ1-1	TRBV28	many	CASRDVGTEAFF
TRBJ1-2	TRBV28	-	CASSFAEYGYTF
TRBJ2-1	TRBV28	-	CASSLSGGAHNEQFF
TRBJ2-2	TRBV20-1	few	CSASRGSGTGELFF
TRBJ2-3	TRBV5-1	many	CASSSGTGDTQYF
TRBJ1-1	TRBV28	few	CASSLLRAEAFF
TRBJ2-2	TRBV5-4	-	CASSLGVQETGELFF
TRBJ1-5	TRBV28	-	CASNSGYSNQPQHF
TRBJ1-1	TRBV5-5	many	CASSLFIANTEAFF
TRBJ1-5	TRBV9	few	CASSQGGRGLQPQHF
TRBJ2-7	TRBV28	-	CASSLVPGQGLDEQYF
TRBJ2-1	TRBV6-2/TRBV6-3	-	CASSYPNIAGGPEQFF
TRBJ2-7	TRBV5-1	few	CASSLDWTATYEQYF
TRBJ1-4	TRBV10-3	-	CASSVGARNEKLFF
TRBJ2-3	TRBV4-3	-	CASSQRRAGGPHTQYF
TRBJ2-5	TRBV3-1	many	CASSPGATRGSETQYF
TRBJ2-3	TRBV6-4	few	CASSAGSGTSGGADTQYF
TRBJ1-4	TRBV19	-	CASSKTVATNEKLFF
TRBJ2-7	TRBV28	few	CASRLSYEQYF